The clone carrying this TCR beta chain was detected ten times or more. The data stem from a study of blood T cell repertoires in COVID-19. Overall study context: T cells, B-cell-depleted T cells, or PBMCs supplied cDNA or gDNA.

The repertoire was sequenced with immunoSEQ multiplex PCR; TCRdb's copy has only in-frame clones and lacks some. This table has hundreds of thousands of clones, approximately 80% appearing once. CDR1 and CDR2 from the germline V gene are LGHNA and YNFKEQ. The CDR3 runs 15 residues. Trimming removed 1 base from V and 7 bases from J, with 17 bases in between. The origin of this receptor is a woman in her 40s with acute COVID-19. This rearrangement joins TRBV4-2 to TRBJ2-7, with D perhaps TRBD2 (6 bases). Sequences were obtained from PBMCs or T cells enriched from blood (not recorded which). The CDR3 loop is CASSQGMAGSGEQYF. The CDR3 region has the DNA TGTGCCAGCAGCCAAGGTATGGCGGGAAGTGGGGAGCAGTACTTC.